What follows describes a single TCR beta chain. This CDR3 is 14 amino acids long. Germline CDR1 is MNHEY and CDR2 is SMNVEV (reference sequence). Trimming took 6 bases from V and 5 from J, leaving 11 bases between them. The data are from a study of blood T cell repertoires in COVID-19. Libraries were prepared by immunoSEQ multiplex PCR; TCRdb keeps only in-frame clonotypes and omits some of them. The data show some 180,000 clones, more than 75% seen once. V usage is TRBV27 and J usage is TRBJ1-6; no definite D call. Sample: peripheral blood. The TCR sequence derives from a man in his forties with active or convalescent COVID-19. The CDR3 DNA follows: TGTGCCAGCAGACCGACCGGGAATAATTCACCCCTCCACTTT. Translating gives CASRPTGNNSPLHF.